The rows below give T cell receptor beta chains drawn from one sample of a study of T cell clusters in autoimmune cytopenias. No DNA is given; TCRdb re-called the multiplex PCR reads and lists each CDR3 protein once. The listing records approximately 5,300 distinct CDR3 sequences. The same sample was also used in a study of T cell repertoires in aging, cancer and after chemotherapy.

Sequenced: peripheral blood. Receptor source: a human donor in good health. CDR3s include the opening cysteine and the closing phenylalanine or tryptophan. Each record gives: V gene, clone size, J gene, CDR3 protein. Some rows mark clone size as missing; the rest say once, few, many or name a class of expanded clone.

v_call: TRBV7-9; clone_size: NA; j_call: TRBJ2-4; cdr3_aa: CASSLETGIQYF
v_call: TRBV12-3/TRBV12-4; clone_size: NA; j_call: TRBJ1-3; cdr3_aa: CASRPGTGGNTIYF
v_call: TRBV5-6; clone_size: medium-sized; j_call: TRBJ2-3; cdr3_aa: CASSFYRQGRTDTQYF
v_call: TRBV19; clone_size: medium-sized; j_call: TRBJ2-5; cdr3_aa: CAAGGKETQYF
v_call: TRBV29-1; clone_size: large; j_call: TRBJ2-7; cdr3_aa: CSVEDRYEQYF
v_call: TRBV18; clone_size: NA; j_call: TRBJ2-7; cdr3_aa: CASSPTLGGYEQYF
v_call: TRBV7-9; clone_size: NA; j_call: TRBJ2-7; cdr3_aa: CASSQIGQGRPYEQYF
v_call: TRBV5-6; clone_size: NA; j_call: TRBJ1-2; cdr3_aa: CASRTGGYGYTF
v_call: TRBV19; clone_size: medium-sized; j_call: TRBJ1-5; cdr3_aa: CASSATGNQPQHF
v_call: TRBV27; clone_size: large; j_call: TRBJ2-5; cdr3_aa: CASSLGPGETQYF